This note documents a single T cell receptor beta chain sequence. Its antigen is not identified. The time point is: sample taken at primary tumor resection. This specimen comes from a study of spatial heterogeneity in lung cancer. From the 5' RACE reads, TCRdb called clonotypes with MiXCR, one entry per CDR3 protein. The table records about 27,000 distinct CDR3 sequences, around 7% of them present only once. General observations from the study: The number of expanded tumor alpha and beta chains correlated with mutation number. Regional and ubiquitous nonsynonymous mutations were tracked by counts of regional and ubiquitous expanded TCRs, respectively. The study estimated approximately 7% alpha and about 12% beta chain coverage of tumor T cells.

V trimming: 5 bases; J trimming: 7 bases; junction bases outside the gene matches: 6. Germline lookup yields CDR1 SGHTA and CDR2 FQGNSA. This CDR3 region has 13 residues. The sample here was lung tumor tissue, taken at surgery. This sequence was found in a male donor with early-stage non-small cell lung cancer. The rearrangement links TRBV7-2 to TRBJ2-5; 8 positions agree with TRBD1. CDR3 loop: CASSPGQGRTQYF. In DNA, the CDR3 is TGTGCCAGCAGCCCAGGACAGGGCAGGACCCAGTACTTC.